The 10 T cell receptor beta chains listed next were all sequenced from one sample in a study of shared clonotypes between healthy human individuals. Some clones are missing from TCRdb's copy, which holds only in-frame ones; the method was immunoSEQ multiplex PCR. The repertoire consists of approximately 2.1 million clones, with 85% to 95% occurring once and the leading ten covering 0.39%. The specimen sequenced was naive CD4+ T cells from PBMCs. The subset denotes: CD45RA+ positively selected. These receptors came from a man aged 18-30 years in good health. Some clones in this sample may be carry-over from other donors' samples.

V gene TRBV2 combines with J gene TRBJ1-2, with 8 bases aligning to TRBD1. V trimming: 8 bases; J trimming: 6 bases; junction bases outside the gene matches: 5. The CDR3 is 12 amino acids. Germline V gene sequence: CDR1 SNHLY, CDR2 FYNNEI. CDR3 nucleotides: TGTGCCAGCGGGTCAGGGGGCCATGGCTACACCTTC. This codes for CASGSGGHGYTF.

The chain recombines TRBV5-1 with TRBJ2-7; D unresolved. CDR1 and CDR2 from the germline V gene are SGHRS and YFSETQ. The CDR3 is 16 residues long. The V gene lost 1 base and the J gene lost 1 base, with 15 bases spanning the gap. The CDR3 is CASSLTPDLVSYEQYF. In DNA, the CDR3 is TGCGCCAGCAGCTTGACACCCGACCTAGTTTCCTACGAGCAGTACTTC.

The chain recombines TRBV7-9 with TRBJ1-1; D call uncertain. V lost 5 bases to trimming and J lost 1 base, with 11 bases between them. The CDR3 extends over 14 amino acids. The germline CDR1 and CDR2 sequences are SEHNR and FQNEAQ (reference sequence). CDR3 residues: CASSPPPPNTEAFF. The CDR3, as DNA: TGTGCCAGCAGCCCGCCTCCCCCGAACACTGAAGCTTTCTTT.

The chain carries TRBV7-8 and TRBJ1-4, with TRBD1 as a possible D gene (6 bases). Germline values: CDR1 SGHVS, CDR2 FQNEAQ. The CDR3 spans 15 residues. Deletions cut 2 bases from V and 4 bases from J, with 11 bases between. CDR3 bases: TGTGCCAGCAGCTTAAGGTTACAGGGTAATGAAAAACTGTTTTTT. Its protein is CASSLRLQGNEKLFF.

The rearrangement uses TRBV6-6 and TRBJ2-3, with 7 bases lining up with TRBD1. CDR3 length: 14 amino acids. Unmatched junction bases numbered 3, after V lost 4 bases and J lost 2 bases. Per germline, CDR1 MNHNY and CDR2 SVGAGI (reference sequence). CDR3 residues: CASSSGQDTDTQYF. CDR3 coding DNA: TGTGCCAGCAGTTCCGGACAGGACACAGATACGCAGTATTTT.

This clone appeared once. The J gene is TRBJ2-7, the V gene TRBV30; a possible D gene is TRBD1 (6 bases). Trimming left V 3 bases short and J 1 base short, with 22 bases between. The CDR3 is 17 amino acids. CDR1 GTSNPN and CDR2 SVGIG come from the germline V gene (reference sequence). This CDR3 reads CAWSQSQRQGISYEQYF. CDR3 DNA: TGTGCCTGGAGCCAATCTCAACGGCAGGGGATATCCTACGAGCAGTACTTC.

V is TRBV2 and J is TRBJ2-1; D is undetermined. The CDR3 covers 15 residues. Looked up from germline, CDR1 is SNHLY and CDR2 is FYNNEI. With 2 bases removed from V and 0 bases from J, the gap between germline ends came to 8 bases. This CDR3 is CASSERVHSYNEQFF. The CDR3 nucleotides read TGTGCCAGCAGTGAACGGGTCCACTCCTACAATGAGCAGTTCTTC.

The chain is built from TRBV28 and TRBJ1-5; the D gene is possibly TRBD1 (6 bases). Looked up from germline, CDR1 is MDHEN and CDR2 is SYDVKM. Trimming removed 6 bases at V and 4 bases at J, with 13 bases between. The CDR3 contains 14 residues. This CDR3 reads CASSSGQTNQPQHF. The DNA of the CDR3 is TGTGCCAGCAGCTCCGGACAGACTAATCAGCCCCAGCATTTT.

The chain uses TRBV5-1 and TRBJ2-1; the match to TRBD2 covers 7 bases. CDR3 size: 15 residues. The ends lost 0 bases at V and 6 bases at J; junction bases unmatched: 6. Per germline, CDR1 SGHRS and CDR2 YFSETQ. The CDR3 is CASSLVPGGGNEQFF. The CDR3 DNA sequence: TGCGCCAGCAGCTTGGTACCGGGGGGTGGCAATGAGCAGTTCTTC.

J is TRBJ2-1 and V is TRBV5-4; TRBD2 matches 13 bases. CDR3 length: 16 residues. Germline-derived CDR1 and CDR2 are SGHNT and YYREEE (reference sequence). V trimming: 3 bases; J trimming: 3 bases; junction bases outside the gene matches: 3. This CDR3 reads CASSWTSGSLYNEQFF. As DNA, the CDR3 is TGTGCCAGCAGCTGGACTAGCGGGAGTCTCTACAATGAGCAGTTCTTC. The variable domain in full, completed from reference TRBV5-4 and TRBJ2-1, reads ETGVTQSPTHLIKTRGQQVTLRCSSQSGHNTVSWYQQALGQGPQFIFQYYREEENGRGNFPPRFSGLQFPNYSSELNVNALELDDSALYLCASSWTSGSLYNEQFFGPGTRLTVL.